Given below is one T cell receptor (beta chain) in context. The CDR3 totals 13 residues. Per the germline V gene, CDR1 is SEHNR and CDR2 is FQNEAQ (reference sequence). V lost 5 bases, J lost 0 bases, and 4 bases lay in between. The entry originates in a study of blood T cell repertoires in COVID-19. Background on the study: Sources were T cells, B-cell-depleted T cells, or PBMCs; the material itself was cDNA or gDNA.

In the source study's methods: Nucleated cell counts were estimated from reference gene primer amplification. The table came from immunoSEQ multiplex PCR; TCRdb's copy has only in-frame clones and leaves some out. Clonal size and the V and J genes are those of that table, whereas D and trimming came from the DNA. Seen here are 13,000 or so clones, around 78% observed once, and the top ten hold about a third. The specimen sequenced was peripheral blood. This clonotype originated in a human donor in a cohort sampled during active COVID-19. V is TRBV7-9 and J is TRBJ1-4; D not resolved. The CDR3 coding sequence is TGTGCCAGCAGCCGCGCAACTAATGAAAAACTGTTTTTT. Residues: CASSRATNEKLFF.